The 19 T cell receptor beta chains listed next were all sequenced from one sample in a study of cytomegalovirus exposure and HLA in healthy donors. Here immunoSEQ multiplex PCR was the method, and the copy in TCRdb shows in-frame clones only, minus some. Of under 100,000 clones listed, 90% to 95% are singletons. The sample comprised PBMCs. The origin of the receptors is a woman aged 18 to 35 in good health and CMV-seronegative.

The chain has TRBV5-1 and TRBJ2-3, with 10 positions matching TRBD2. The J segment lost 2 bases and the V segment lost 0 bases, leaving 3 bases of the junction unmatched. Germline CDR1 reads SGHRS; CDR2 reads YFSETQ. The CDR3 consists of 16 residues. The DNA for the CDR3 is TGCGCCAGCAGCTTGGTACTAGCGGGACACACAGATACGCAGTATTTT. Translated: CASSLVLAGHTDTQYF.

The rearrangement joins TRBV18 to TRBJ2-1; a weak D match, TRBD1 (5 bases). Germline lookup yields CDR1 KGHSH and CDR2 LQKENI. CDR3 length: 13 amino acids. Trimming removed 0 bases from V and 10 bases from J, with 10 bases in between. This chain's CDR3 is CASSPPRGREQFF. The CDR3 DNA sequence: TGTGCCAGCTCACCACCAAGGGGCAGGGAGCAGTTCTTC.

This rearrangement joins TRBV21-1 to TRBJ2-5; the table's TRBD1 call for D was not verified on the DNA. TRBV21-1 is flagged as a pseudogene. The CDR3 sequence is 19 residues long. The CDR3 bases are TGTGCCAGCAGCAAAGCTGACTCCGGGACAGGGGATGGTAAAGAGACCCAGTACTTC. Translating it yields CASSKADSGTGDGKETQYF.

This clone appeared a single time. The chain carries TRBV2 and TRBJ1-5; D gene ambiguous. The germline gives CDR1 SNHLY, CDR2 FYNNEI. This CDR3 contains 14 residues. Trimming left V 5 bases short and J 5 bases short, with 13 bases between. The DNA of the CDR3 is TGTGCCAGCAGTAAAGGGCCCGTGGATCAGCCCCAGCATTTT. This codes for CASSKGPVDQPQHF.

This clone was counted at least ten times. The gene calls are TRBV27 and TRBJ1-1; D ambiguous. Trimming cost V 3 bases and J 8 bases, with 13 bases left between them. This CDR3 has 13 residues. Germline V CDR1 and CDR2: MNHEY, SMNVEV (reference sequence). CDR3 nucleotides: TGTGCCAGCAGTTTTCCGGGTAATGGGGAAGCTTTCTTT. It is translated as CASSFPGNGEAFF.

The V call is TRBV7-9, the J call TRBJ2-2; 9 positions agree with TRBD1. This CDR3 region has 18 residues. Germline-derived CDR1 and CDR2 are SEHNR and FQNEAQ (reference sequence). The V gene end was trimmed by 1 base and the J gene end by 6 bases; junction bases not matched to a gene: 12. Here the CDR3 DNA reads TGTGCCAGCAGCTTAGGGTGGAGGCGGACAGGGGTTCCCGGGGAGCTGTTTTTT. It codes for CASSLGWRRTGVPGELFF.

V is TRBV12-5 and J is TRBJ2-3, with D maybe TRBD2 (7 bases). This CDR3 has 17 residues. Germline CDR1 LGHNT, CDR2 FRNRAP. V dropped 5 bases and J dropped 1 base, with 19 bases sitting between them. The CDR3 loop reads CASGPARGGGRTDTQYF. CDR3 sequence (DNA): TGTGCTAGTGGTCCCGCCCGGGGAGGGGGTCGCACAGATACGCAGTATTTT.

The chain links TRBV5-4 to TRBJ2-5; perhaps TRBD1 as D (6 bases). V was shortened by 2 bases and J by 2 bases, with 19 bases between the two germline ends. The CDR3 is made up of 17 amino acids. Germline V lookup: CDR1 SGHNT, CDR2 YYREEE (reference sequence). The CDR3, as DNA: TGTGCCAGCAGCTTAAGTCTGGGCAGGGGCGAACAAGAGACCCAGTACTTC. Amino acid sequence: CASSLSLGRGEQETQYF.

This sequence joins TRBV4-3 and TRBJ2-1, with a tentative D call TRBD1 (6 bases). The CDR3 consists of 16 residues. Trimming cost V 1 base and J 8 bases, with 18 bases left between them. The germline V gene encodes CDR1 LGHNA and CDR2 YSLEER. CDR3 coding DNA: TGCGCCAGCAGCCAAGTTATAGGGGGAGAGCGGTATGAGCAGTTCTTC. This encodes CASSQVIGGERYEQFF.

The rearrangement links TRBV5-8 to TRBJ2-5; TRBD2 is a possible D gene (6 bases). Trimming left V 0 bases short and J 5 bases short, with 17 bases between. CDR3 length: 16 amino acids. Germline V gene sequence: CDR1 SGHTS, CDR2 YDEGEE. CDR3 sequence (DNA): TGTGCCAGCAGCTTGGCCACGGGGGTCCTGAGGGAGACCCAGTACTTC. As protein: CASSLATGVLRETQYF.

J is TRBJ2-2 and V is TRBV10-2, with TRBD2 matching 16 bases. The CDR3 contains 18 residues. Germline loops: CDR1 WSHSY, CDR2 SAAADI. With V trimmed by 5 bases and J by 4 bases, 7 bases remained unmatched. CDR3 DNA: TGCGCCAGCAGTATGGGACTAGCGGGGGGGCTTGGCACCGGGGAGCTGTTTTTT. Translating gives CASSMGLAGGLGTGELFF.

The chain has TRBV5-1 and TRBJ2-2; the match to TRBD1 covers 7 bases. CDR1 and CDR2 from the germline V gene are SGHRS and YFSETQ. V dropped 4 bases and J dropped 3; count of bases not matched to a gene: 6. This CDR3 comprises 15 residues. The CDR3 sequence is CASSTSTGYTGELFF. CDR3 nucleotide sequence: TGCGCCAGCAGCACCTCGACAGGGTACACCGGGGAGCTGTTTTTT.

The J gene is TRBJ2-7, the V gene TRBV25-1; TRBD2 is a possible D gene (7 bases). The V gene lost 4 bases and the J gene lost 0 bases, with 16 bases spanning the gap. Germline lookup yields CDR1 MGHDK and CDR2 SYGVNS. The CDR3 runs to 16 residues. This chain's CDR3 is CASSVGGGLGSYEQYF. DNA for the CDR3: TGTGCCAGCAGTGTGGGGGGGGGCCTTGGCTCCTACGAGCAGTACTTC.

J is TRBJ2-3 and V is TRBV19; D is perhaps TRBD1 (5 bases). With 3 bases removed from V and 2 bases from J, the gap between germline ends came to 15 bases. The CDR3 sequence is 16 residues long. Germline assignment: CDR1 LNHDA and CDR2 SQIVND (reference sequence). The CDR3 region is CASSIGFGAITDTQYF. The CDR3 DNA reads as TGTGCCAGTAGTATTGGGTTTGGGGCAATCACAGATACGCAGTATTTT.

V is TRBV10-3 and J is TRBJ1-4, with a possible D match to TRBD1 (6 bases). The CDR3 covers 14 residues. The germline CDR1 and CDR2 sequences are ENHRY and SYGVKD. With 2 bases removed from V and 3 bases from J, the gap between germline ends came to 7 bases. In nucleotides, the CDR3 is TGTGCCATCAGTGAGGGGGGCCCTAATGAAAAACTGTTTTTT. Translation: CAISEGGPNEKLFF.

The chain carries TRBV9 and TRBJ1-2; TRBD1 matches 7 bases. Per the germline V gene, CDR1 is SGDLS and CDR2 is YYNGEE. The CDR3 extends over 14 amino acids. J gave up 6 bases and V 1 base, and 6 bases lay outside the gene matches. The CDR3 DNA reads TGTGCCAGCAGCGTAACACAGGGGCTGGATGGCTACACCTTC. It codes for CASSVTQGLDGYTF.

The V gene is TRBV23-1, the J gene TRBJ2-1; no firm D call. TRBV23-1 is noted as an ORF with a role that remains uncertain. The ends were cut back, 8 bases at V and 6 bases at J, with 20 bases in the middle. CDR3 length: 15 amino acids. CDR3 loop: CASALDGQVCNEQFF. CDR3 DNA sequence: TGCGCCAGCGCTTTGGATGGGCAGGTCTGCAATGAGCAGTTCTTC.

This rearrangement joins TRBV10-2 to TRBJ2-7, with D perhaps TRBD1 (5 bases). Germline CDR1 is WSHSY and CDR2 is SAAADI. Deletions cut 7 bases from V and 6 bases from J, with 22 bases between. This CDR3 is 15 amino acids long. The CDR3, as DNA: TGCGCCAGCACCCCCCGGCAGGGAACCCATTCCGAGCAGTACTTC. Its translation is CASTPRQGTHSEQYF.

In this sample, this clone turned up once. The chain couples TRBV5-8 to TRBJ1-2, with 8 positions matching TRBD1. The CDR3 covers 15 residues. CDR1 SGHTS and CDR2 YDEGEE come from the germline V gene. Trimming at V came to 4 bases and at J to 3 bases, leaving 8 bases not matched to a gene. The CDR3 is CASSGETGADYGYTF. CDR3 bases: TGTGCCAGCAGCGGAGAGACAGGGGCAGACTATGGCTACACCTTC.